Below are 16 T cell receptor beta chains sequenced from a single sample in a study of TIL therapy for anti-PD-1-resistant metastatic lung cancer. This was the immunoSEQ v3 assay. Only in-frame clones appear in the TCRdb table, and some are missing; sequencing was by immunoSEQ multiplex PCR. The table lists 57,000 or so clones, 80% to 90% of them singletons, with just over 2.5% in the top ten. Time point described: pre-treatment sample, taken before nivolumab and TIL therapy. The input for sequencing was blood, taken at baseline. These receptors came from a person between 25 and 80 years old with non-small cell lung cancer.

The chain carries TRBV10-3 and TRBJ1-2; D uncertain. V was shortened by 8 bases and J by 2 bases, with 9 bases between the two germline ends. CDR1 and CDR2 (germline): ENHRY, SYGVKD. The CDR3 consists of 12 residues. The CDR3 DNA sequence: TGTGCCATCGGCAGAGACAACTATGGCTACACCTTC. Encoded protein: CAIGRDNYGYTF.

The sample holds a few counts of this clone. V gene TRBV5-8 combines with J gene TRBJ1-3, with D tentatively TRBD1 (6 bases). Germline CDR1 SGHTS, CDR2 YDEGEE. The CDR3 sequence is 14 residues long. Trimming removed 4 bases at V and 3 bases at J, with 11 bases between. Here the CDR3 reads CASSRGQLGNTIYF. Here the CDR3 DNA reads TGTGCCAGCAGCCGTGGACAGCTTGGAAACACCATATATTTT.

The J gene is TRBJ2-2, the V gene TRBV4-2; D remains ambiguous. The CDR3 consists of 13 residues. Germline V CDR1 and CDR2: LGHNA, YNFKEQ. V was trimmed by 0 bases and J by 6 bases, leaving 5 bases between them. For the CDR3, the DNA is TGTGCCAGCAGCCAAGATAGGTCCGGGGAGCTGTTTTTT. This translates into CASSQDRSGELFF.

This chain uses TRBV18 with TRBJ1-5; D is undetermined. Trimming took 4 bases from V and 1 from J, leaving 8 bases between them. Germline-derived CDR1 and CDR2 are KGHSH and LQKENI. The CDR3 totals 14 residues. The DNA for the CDR3 is TGTGCCAGCTCACAGGGTCGGAGCAATCAGCCCCAGCATTTT. Its protein is CASSQGRSNQPQHF.

This clone was observed a handful of times. The J gene is TRBJ2-2, the V gene TRBV2; no clear D. The CDR3 runs 14 residues. The V gene lost 3 bases and the J gene lost 5 bases, with 10 bases spanning the gap. Per the germline V gene, CDR1 is SNHLY and CDR2 is FYNNEI. CDR3 region: CASSDGFATGELFF. CDR3 nucleotides: TGTGCCAGCAGTGATGGGTTTGCGACCGGGGAGCTGTTTTTT.

V usage is TRBV5-5 and J usage is TRBJ1-2; 7 positions match TRBD1. Germline trimming cut 2 bases from V and 7 bases from J; bases unmatched to any gene: 8. Germline CDR1 SGHKS, CDR2 YYEKEE (reference sequence). This CDR3 spans 14 amino acids. CDR3 sequence: CASSFGTEGGGYTF. The DNA for the CDR3 is TGTGCCAGCAGCTTCGGGACAGAAGGGGGTGGCTACACCTTC.

The genes are TRBV5-5 and TRBJ2-7; 15 bases are a match to TRBD2. Germline V lookup: CDR1 SGHKS, CDR2 YYEKEE (reference sequence). This CDR3 contains 17 residues. J gave up 2 bases and V 4 bases, and 7 bases lay outside the gene matches. For the CDR3, the DNA is TGTGCCAGCAGCCGTAGCGGACTAGCGGGGGGGACCTACGAGCAGTACTTC. Translated: CASSRSGLAGGTYEQYF. The full variable domain, rest sourced from reference TRBV5-5 and TRBJ2-7, is DAGVTQSPTHLIKTRGQQVTLRCSPISGHKSVSWYQQVLGQGPQFIFQYYEKEERGRGNFPDRFSARQFPNYSSELNVNALLLGDSALYLCASSRSGLAGGTYEQYFGPGTRLTVT.

V gene TRBV6-5 combines with J gene TRBJ2-2, with 8 bases aligning to TRBD1. Germline assignment: CDR1 MNHEY and CDR2 SVGAGI. Trimming cost V 6 bases and J 5 bases; bases outside gene matches: 5. The CDR3 runs 14 residues. Here the CDR3 DNA reads TGTGCCAGCAGGCGGGACAGGCGGACCGGGGAGCTGTTTTTT. Protein product: CASRRDRRTGELFF.

V gene TRBV19 combines with J gene TRBJ2-1, with D possibly being TRBD2 (6 bases). With 5 bases removed from V and 10 bases from J, the gap between germline ends came to 21 bases. This CDR3 region has 15 residues. CDR1 is LNHDA, CDR2 SQIVND, per germline (reference sequence). Written as DNA, the CDR3 is TGTGCCAGTAGTCCCGGGAGTGGGAGACAATGGGAGCAGTTCTTC. This encodes CASSPGSGRQWEQFF.

The chain employs TRBV29-1 and TRBJ1-1; 9 nucleotides agree with TRBD1. The CDR3 has 11 residues. V was clipped by 6 bases and J by 12 bases; unmatched bases: 8. From germline, CDR1 is SQVTM and CDR2 ANQGSEA. CDR3 in DNA: TGCAGCGTACGGACAGGGGAAGGGACTTTCTTT. It codes for CSVRTGEGTFF.

The chain links TRBV3-1 (or the pseudogene TRBV3-2) to TRBJ2-1, with TRBD2 matching over 7 bases. This CDR3 is 20 amino acids long. Germline V gene sequence: CDR1 LGHDT, CDR2 YNNKEL (reference sequence). V lost 0 bases and J lost 3; bases outside the gene matches: 17. In nucleotides, the CDR3 is TGTGCCAGCAGCCAAGAGAATCCCGTTTTAGGCGGGAGCCGCTACAATGAGCAGTTCTTC. Its translation is CASSQENPVLGGSRYNEQFF.

The rearrangement links TRBV19 to TRBJ1-6; D unclear. The CDR3 is 12 amino acids. The V end was cut by 8 bases, the J end by 9 bases, with 11 bases between. Germline CDR1 LNHDA, CDR2 SQIVND (reference sequence). CDR3 DNA: TGTGCCAGTCGGGCGGGGATTTCACCCCTCCACTTT. Encoded protein: CASRAGISPLHF.

The chain employs TRBV20-1 and TRBJ1-1; D unclear. The ends were cut back, 0 bases at V and 9 bases at J, with 2 bases in the middle. This CDR3 contains 9 residues. Germline CDR1 and CDR2: DFQATT and SNEGSKA (reference sequence). CDR3 sequence: CSARDQAFF. CDR3 nucleotides: TGCAGTGCTAGAGACCAAGCTTTCTTT.

V is TRBV28 and J is TRBJ1-5, with D perhaps TRBD1 (5 bases). The CDR3 runs 13 residues. In germline, CDR1 is MDHEN, CDR2 SYDVKM. Trimming left V 7 bases short and J 7 bases short, with 14 bases between. This CDR3 reads CASTTDNNQPQHF. DNA for the CDR3: TGTGCCAGCACGACAGACAATAACCAGCCCCAGCATTTT.

The V and J genes are TRBV27 and TRBJ2-3; D remains ambiguous. The V and J ends lost 5 bases and 0 bases respectively, with 9 bases between them. From germline, CDR1 is MNHEY and CDR2 SMNVEV (reference sequence). There are 14 residues in the CDR3. The CDR3 DNA reads TGTGCCAGCAGTCCAATGGACAGCACAGATACGCAGTATTTT. Translated, it gives CASSPMDSTDTQYF.

This clone showed up just once. This sequence joins TRBV29-1 and TRBJ1-1; D uncertain. V dropped 3 bases and J dropped 4 bases, with 9 bases sitting between them. The germline V gene has CDR1 SQVTM and CDR2 ANQGSEA. This CDR3 region has 12 residues. The CDR3: CSVDLGSTEAFF. Written as DNA, the CDR3 is TGCAGCGTTGATCTGGGGTCCACTGAAGCTTTCTTT.